This entry features one T cell receptor beta chain sequence. Its specificity is not known. No DNA is shown, since the ends of the CDR3 on it are uncertain; the CDR3 is the one TCRdb lists. This specimen belongs to a study of cytomegalovirus exposure and HLA in healthy donors. Donors sampled were nominally healthy, though unrecorded immune exposures were likely. The PCR made use of 60 Vbeta and 13 Jbeta primers. Sequencing used immunoSEQ multiplex PCR; TCRdb keeps in-frame clones, though not all of them. Here the sample spans roughly 140,000 clones, around 82% being singletons. Study outcomes and limitations: TCR beta chain V- and J-gene trimming was linked, in a later analysis, to a missense variant in DCLRE1C.

Germline V lookup: CDR1 MNHNS, CDR2 SASEGT. From its first to its last residue, the CDR3 has 14 amino acids. This chain links TRBV6-1 with TRBJ1-2. The receptor's source is a man aged 40-49 years in good health and CMV-seropositive. Sequencing was performed on PBMCs. The CDR3 here is CASSERAFGNGYTF.